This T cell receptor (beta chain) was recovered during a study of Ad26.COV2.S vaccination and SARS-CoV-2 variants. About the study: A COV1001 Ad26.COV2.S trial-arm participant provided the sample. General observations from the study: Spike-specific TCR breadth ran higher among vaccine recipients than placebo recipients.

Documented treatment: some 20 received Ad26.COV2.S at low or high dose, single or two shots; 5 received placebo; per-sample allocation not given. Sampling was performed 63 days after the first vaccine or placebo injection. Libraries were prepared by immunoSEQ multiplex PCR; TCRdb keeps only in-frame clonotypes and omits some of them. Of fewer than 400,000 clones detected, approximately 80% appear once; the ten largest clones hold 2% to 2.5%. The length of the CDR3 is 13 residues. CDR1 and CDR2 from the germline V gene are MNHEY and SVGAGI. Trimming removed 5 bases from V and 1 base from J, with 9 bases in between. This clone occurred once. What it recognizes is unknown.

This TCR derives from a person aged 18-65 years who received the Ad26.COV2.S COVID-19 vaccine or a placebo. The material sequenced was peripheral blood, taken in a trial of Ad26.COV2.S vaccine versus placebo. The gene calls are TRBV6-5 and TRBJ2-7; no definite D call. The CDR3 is CASSQSHSYEQYF. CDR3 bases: TGTGCCAGCAGTCAAAGCCATTCCTACGAGCAGTACTTC.